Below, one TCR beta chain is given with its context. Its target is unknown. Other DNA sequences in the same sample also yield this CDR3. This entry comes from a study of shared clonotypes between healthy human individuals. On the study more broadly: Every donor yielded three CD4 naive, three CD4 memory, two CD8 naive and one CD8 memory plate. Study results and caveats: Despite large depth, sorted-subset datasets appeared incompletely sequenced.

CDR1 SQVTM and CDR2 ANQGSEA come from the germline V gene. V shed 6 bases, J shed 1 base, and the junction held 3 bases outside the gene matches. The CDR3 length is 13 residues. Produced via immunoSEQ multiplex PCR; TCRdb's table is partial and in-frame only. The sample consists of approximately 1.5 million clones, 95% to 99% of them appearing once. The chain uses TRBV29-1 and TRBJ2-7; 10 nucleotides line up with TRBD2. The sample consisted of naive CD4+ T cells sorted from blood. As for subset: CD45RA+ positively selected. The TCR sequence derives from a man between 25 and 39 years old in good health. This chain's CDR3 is CSVGLAASYEQYF. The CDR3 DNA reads TGCAGCGTAGGACTAGCGGCATCCTACGAGCAGTACTTC.